The TCR beta chain described here comes from a study of identical twins. TCRdb itself ran the 5' RACE reads through MiXCR, one entry per CDR3 protein. This sample has about 460,000 distinct CDR3 sequences, with 14% found just once. The study's findings and limits: The study found excess low generation probability among twin-shared out-of-frame alpha sequences. Cord blood beta clonotypes present at high abundance carried fewer insertions; no such pattern appeared in memory repertoires.

Among all donors, each was a healthy Caucasian. Trimming shortened V by 1 base and J by 0 bases, and 8 bases separated the two germline ends. The CDR3 has 15 amino acids. This clonotype was counted ten times or more. Its antigen is not known. The same specimen was also included in a second study, on yellow fever vaccine responses in identical twins.

The clonotype was recovered from a woman between 18 and 30 years old in good health. The V gene is TRBV12-3 or TRBV12-4, the J gene TRBJ2-3; D might be TRBD2 (6 bases). Sample: CD4+ T cells sorted from blood. CDR3 DNA sequence: TGTGCCAGCAGTTTAGAGGGGACTAGCACAGATACGCAGTATTTT. Translated, it gives CASSLEGTSTDTQYF.